A single sample gave rise to the 25 T cell receptor beta chains below, sequenced in a study of cytomegalovirus exposure and HLA in healthy donors. With 60 Vbeta and 13 Jbeta primers, the PCR was carried out. Only in-frame clones appear in the TCRdb table, and some are missing; sequencing was by immunoSEQ multiplex PCR. The table lists 38,000 or so clones. The sample consisted of PBMCs. These receptor sequences come from a man aged 25-45 years in good health and CMV-seronegative.

V is TRBV7-9 and J is TRBJ1-2, with TRBD1 as a possible D gene (6 bases). The CDR3 consists of 12 residues. Per germline, CDR1 SEHNR and CDR2 FQNEAQ (reference sequence). V was cut by 11 bases and J by 7 bases, with 17 bases left in between. CDR3: CAALGRGSGYTF. The CDR3 DNA sequence: TGTGCCGCTTTGGGCAGGGGAAGTGGCTACACCTTC.

This rearrangement joins TRBV7-9 to TRBJ1-2, with 7 bases lining up with TRBD1. CDR1 is SEHNR and CDR2 is FQNEAQ in the germline V gene (reference sequence). The V and J ends lost 5 bases and 3 bases, in that order; junction bases with no gene match: 9. The CDR3 loop spans 15 amino acids. CDR3 DNA sequence: TGTGCCAGCAGCGAAGGGGACAGCAACGACTATGGCTACACCTTC. Its protein product is CASSEGDSNDYGYTF.

This rearrangement joins TRBV18 to TRBJ2-1; a weak D match, TRBD1 (6 bases). Germline V lookup: CDR1 KGHSH, CDR2 LQKENI. The CDR3 is made up of 15 amino acids. Trimming removed 3 bases from V and 6 bases from J, with 15 bases in between. CDR3 protein: CASSPGTQNGNEQFF. The CDR3 nucleotides read TGTGCCAGCTCACCCGGGACACAGAATGGCAATGAGCAGTTCTTC. Filled out from reference TRBV18 and TRBJ2-1, the complete variable domain reads NAGVMQNPRHLVRRRGQEARLRCSPMKGHSHVYWYRQLPEEGLKFMVYLQKENIIDESGMPKERFSAEFPKEGPSILRIQQVVRGDSAAYFCASSPGTQNGNEQFFGPGTRLTVL.

The chain carries TRBV11-1 and TRBJ2-7; D is possibly TRBD1 (5 bases). The CDR3 has 13 amino acids. Germline CDR1 reads SGHAT; CDR2 reads FQDESV (reference sequence). V was cut by 1 base and J by 7 bases, with 11 bases left in between. The CDR3 bases are TGTGCCAGCAGCTTAGGGCCTTCAGGGGAGCAGTACTTC. Translated, it gives CASSLGPSGEQYF.

The rearrangement joins TRBV5-1 to TRBJ2-7, with a tentative D call TRBD1 (5 bases). Trimming took off 2 bases at V and 0 bases at J, with 9 bases between the two ends. CDR1 and CDR2 from the germline V gene are SGHRS and YFSETQ. The CDR3 extends over 14 amino acids. CDR3 amino acids: CASSLQVSSYEQYF. Written as DNA, the CDR3 is TGCGCCAGCAGCTTACAGGTCAGCTCCTACGAGCAGTACTTC.

This chain joins TRBV6-1 and TRBJ1-2; D remains ambiguous. From germline, CDR1 is MNHNS and CDR2 SASEGT. The V end was cut by 3 bases, the J end by 4 bases, with 9 bases between. The CDR3 consists of 13 residues. Here the CDR3 DNA reads TGTGCCAGCAGTGACATGAGGAGCTATGGCTACACCTTC. It yields the protein CASSDMRSYGYTF.

This chain links TRBV9 with TRBJ2-2; no clear D. There are 15 residues in the CDR3. The germline V gene encodes CDR1 SGDLS and CDR2 YYNGEE. Trimming removed 0 bases from V and 2 bases from J, with 8 bases in between. The CDR3 loop is CASSVGQANTGELFF. CDR3 DNA sequence: TGTGCCAGCAGCGTAGGTCAGGCAAACACCGGGGAGCTGTTTTTT.

This chain uses TRBV4-2 with TRBJ2-2; D remains unclear. V was trimmed by 4 bases and J by 6 bases, leaving 15 bases between them. Germline CDR1 reads LGHNA; CDR2 reads YNFKEQ. This CDR3 is built from 15 residues. CDR3 sequence (DNA): TGTGCCAGCAGCCTATTTATAGAAATGGCCGGGGAGCTGTTTTTT. Protein sequence: CASSLFIEMAGELFF.

The rearrangement links TRBV11-2 to TRBJ2-5, with 16 bases identical to TRBD2. The ends lost 8 bases at V and 5 bases at J; junction bases unmatched: 14. The CDR3 contains 18 residues. Germline values: CDR1 SGHAT, CDR2 FQNNGV. The CDR3 here is CASRPPGLAGGPGETQYF. The CDR3 coding sequence is TGTGCCAGCCGACCTCCGGGACTAGCGGGAGGGCCGGGGGAGACCCAGTACTTC.

The gene calls are TRBV19 and TRBJ2-1; D is uncertain. The V gene's germline CDR1 is LNHDA and CDR2 SQIVND (reference sequence). The length of the CDR3 is 10 residues. Trimming took 8 bases from V and 8 from J, leaving 7 bases between them. CDR3 residues: CASGRHEQFF. DNA of the CDR3: TGTGCCAGTGGGCGCCATGAGCAGTTCTTC.

The genes are TRBV18 and TRBJ1-4; D is possibly TRBD1 (6 bases). This CDR3 comprises 15 residues. CDR1 is KGHSH and CDR2 is LQKENI in the germline V gene. Trimming pared 3 bases from V and 4 bases from J, leaving 12 bases between. CDR3 sequence: CASSPQGSHNEKLFF. CDR3 coding DNA: TGTGCCAGCTCACCGCAGGGGTCCCATAATGAAAAACTGTTTTTT. Using reference TRBV18 and TRBJ1-4 for the parts outside the CDR3, the full variable domain is NAGVMQNPRHLVRRRGQEARLRCSPMKGHSHVYWYRQLPEEGLKFMVYLQKENIIDESGMPKERFSAEFPKEGPSILRIQQVVRGDSAAYFCASSPQGSHNEKLFFGSGTQLSVL.

This chain uses TRBV4-1 with TRBJ1-3; D is undetermined. Between the trimmed V and J ends, which lost 1 base and 2 bases, there was a span of 6 bases. CDR3 size: 14 residues. CDR1 and CDR2 from the germline V gene are MGHRA and YSYEKL. This CDR3 reads CASSQVTPGNTIYF. DNA of the CDR3: TGCGCCAGCAGCCAAGTGACTCCTGGAAACACCATATATTTT.

The J gene is TRBJ2-2, the V gene TRBV5-6; 7 positions agree with TRBD2. Germline V gene data show CDR1 as SGHDT and CDR2 as YYEEEE. This CDR3 is built from 15 residues. V dropped 1 base and J dropped 4; count of bases not matched to a gene: 4. The CDR3 DNA follows: TGTGCCAGCAGCTTGCCGGGGGAGGGCACCGGGGAGCTGTTTTTT. This codes for CASSLPGEGTGELFF.

This sequence joins TRBV19 and TRBJ2-2, with 7 bases aligning to TRBD2. Trimming at V came to 3 bases and at J to 4 bases, leaving 11 bases not matched to a gene. The CDR3 is made up of 17 amino acids. Germline lookup yields CDR1 LNHDA and CDR2 SQIVND (reference sequence). CDR3 loop: CASSIYIGREITGELFF. CDR3 DNA: TGTGCCAGTAGTATCTATATAGGGCGGGAGATCACCGGGGAGCTGTTTTTT. Together with reference TRBV19 and TRBJ2-2, the CDR3 gives the full variable domain: DGGITQSPKYLFRKEGQNVTLSCEQNLNHDAMYWYRQDPGQGLRLIYYSQIVNDFQKGDIAEGYSVSREKKESFPLTVTSAQKNPTAFYLCASSIYIGREITGELFFGEGSRLTVL.

V and J are TRBV2 and TRBJ1-6; 7 bases fit TRBD1. This CDR3 has 12 residues. Germline CDR1 SNHLY, CDR2 FYNNEI. V shed 11 bases and J 4 bases; nucleotides not matched to a gene: 2. The CDR3 reads CAGQDYNSPLHF. In DNA, the CDR3 is TGTGCCGGACAGGATTATAATTCACCCCTCCACTTT.

The gene calls are TRBV25-1 and TRBJ2-7, with TRBD1 matching over 7 bases. J gave up 2 bases and V 8 bases, and 3 bases lay outside the gene matches. The CDR3 length is 12 residues. Germline V gives CDR1 MGHDK, CDR2 SYGVNS. CDR3 amino acids: CASLGQAYEQYF. In DNA, the CDR3 is TGTGCCAGCCTAGGACAGGCCTACGAGCAGTACTTC.

The chain is built from TRBV5-4 and TRBJ1-4; D might be TRBD1 (6 bases). The CDR3 is 14 amino acids. Germline V gene lookup returns CDR1 SGHNT and CDR2 YYREEE (reference sequence). The V gene lost 2 bases and the J gene lost 5 bases, with 10 bases spanning the gap. Here the CDR3 DNA reads TGTGCCAGCAGCTTAGGGACAAAGAATGAAAAACTGTTTTTT. It specifies CASSLGTKNEKLFF.

The J gene is TRBJ1-2, the V gene TRBV5-1; TRBD1 might be the D (6 bases). The CDR3 contains 13 residues. Trimming took off 3 bases at V and 5 bases at J, with 11 bases between the two ends. Germline V gives CDR1 SGHRS, CDR2 YFSETQ. The CDR3 is CASSSDRWYGYTF. In DNA, the CDR3 is TGCGCCAGCAGCTCTGACAGGTGGTATGGCTACACCTTC.

The chain combines TRBV18 with TRBJ2-7; 9 nucleotides align to TRBD2. This CDR3 region has 16 residues. Germline trimming cut 4 bases from V and 5 bases from J; bases unmatched to any gene: 12. The germline gives CDR1 KGHSH, CDR2 LQKENI. In nucleotides, the CDR3 is TGTGCCAGCTCACGAAGAGCTAGCGGGGATGCCCACGAGCAGTACTTC. It encodes CASSRRASGDAHEQYF.

This chain uses TRBV6-5 with TRBJ1-6, with 7 positions matching TRBD1. V was pared by 2 bases and J by 13 bases, with 5 bases of the junction left unmatched. The germline V gene encodes CDR1 MNHEY and CDR2 SVGAGI. CDR3 size: 13 residues. The CDR3 DNA sequence: TGTGCCAGCAGTTACCGGCGGGACAGCCCCCTCCACTTT. As protein: CASSYRRDSPLHF.

J is TRBJ2-3 and V is TRBV9, with a tentative D call TRBD1 (5 bases). In germline, CDR1 is SGDLS, CDR2 YYNGEE. V lost 1 base and J lost 9, with 12 bases in between. The CDR3 consists of 13 residues. The CDR3 is CASSVSQGSTQYF. The CDR3 coding sequence is TGTGCCAGCAGCGTATCCCAGGGTTCGACGCAGTATTTT.

The chain combines TRBV11-2 with TRBJ2-1; 8 nucleotides line up with TRBD2. V trimming: 2 bases; J trimming: 0 bases; junction bases outside the gene matches: 6. This CDR3 region has 17 residues. Germline V CDR1 and CDR2: SGHAT, FQNNGV. CDR3 in DNA: TGTGCCAGCAGCTTATCTTCGAGCGGGAGCTCCTACAATGAGCAGTTCTTC. It is translated as CASSLSSSGSSYNEQFF.

The V and J genes are TRBV7-2 and TRBJ2-7; maybe TRBD1 (5 bases). The V gene's germline CDR1 is SGHTA and CDR2 FQGNSA. The CDR3 is 13 residues long. V lost 3 bases to trimming and J lost 5 bases, with 11 bases between them. CDR3 sequence: CASSFLGPHEQYF. The CDR3 DNA is TGTGCCAGCAGCTTCCTGGGGCCCCACGAGCAGTACTTC. Based on the CDR3 plus reference TRBV7-2 and TRBJ2-7, the full variable domain is GAGVSQSPSNKVTEKGKDVELRCDPISGHTALYWYRQSLGQGLEFLIYFQGNSAPDKSGLPSDRFSAERTGGSVSTLTIQRTQQEDSAVYLCASSFLGPHEQYFGPGTRLTVT.

V usage is TRBV9 and J usage is TRBJ2-1; unclear D gene. Germline CDR1 is SGDLS and CDR2 is YYNGEE. Trimming removed 0 bases at V and 6 bases at J, with 7 bases between. The CDR3 extends over 13 amino acids. For the CDR3, the DNA is TGTGCCAGCAGCGTAGTTCCCCGCAATGAGCAGTTCTTC. As protein: CASSVVPRNEQFF.

This rearrangement joins TRBV7-2 to TRBJ2-1; 9 nucleotides agree with TRBD2. Germline CDR1 reads SGHTA; CDR2 reads FQGNSA. The CDR3 sequence is 19 residues long. Unmatched junction bases numbered 19, after V lost 2 bases and J lost 8 bases. As DNA, the CDR3 is TGTGCCAGCAGCTTAAATTCTGTTAGCGGGAGAGTTAATGGGGATGAGCAGTTCTTC. Its translation: CASSLNSVSGRVNGDEQFF.